These 21 T cell receptor beta chains were sequenced from one sample in a study of response to subunit inactivated influenza vaccine. Via MiXCR, TCRdb re-called the RT-PCR reads, giving one row per CDR3 protein. The repertoire holds more than 600,000 distinct CDR3 sequences, with about 18% as singletons. Sequences were derived from PBMCs from blood, sampled 5 to 6 days after vaccination. The receptors were gathered from a man aged 45 to 65 who received an inactivated influenza vaccine.

This clonotype was detected only a few times. This chain links TRBV10-3 with TRBJ2-1; no reliable D call. Germline V gene sequence: CDR1 ENHRY, CDR2 SYGVKD. Trimming took off 2 bases at V and 0 bases at J, with 8 bases between the two ends. The CDR3 loop spans 15 amino acids. The CDR3 loop reads CAISERSSSYNEQFF. As DNA, the CDR3 is TGTGCCATCAGTGAGCGCTCGAGCTCCTACAATGAGCAGTTCTTC.

The chain uses TRBV7-7 and TRBJ2-1; 14 bases line up with TRBD2. V was clipped by 4 bases and J by 8 bases; unmatched bases: 4. The length of the CDR3 is 15 residues. Germline V gene lookup returns CDR1 SSHAT and CDR2 FNYEAQ (reference sequence). The CDR3 coding sequence is TGTGCCAGCAGCTCGGGACTAGCGGGAGTCGATGAGCAGTTCTTC. It yields the protein CASSSGLAGVDEQFF. The entire variable domain, with the rest obtained from reference TRBV7-7 and TRBJ2-1, is as follows: GAGVSQSPRYKVTKRGQDVTLRCDPISSHATLYWYQQALGQGPEFLTYFNYEAQPDKSGLPSDRFSAERPEGSISTLTIQRTEQRDSAMYRCASSSGLAGVDEQFFGPGTRLTVL.

The rearrangement joins TRBV12-3 or TRBV12-4 to TRBJ1-1; tentatively, D is TRBD1 (5 bases). Between the trimmed V and J ends, which lost 7 bases and 10 bases, there was a span of 10 bases. CDR3 length: 10 amino acids. The CDR3 reads CASKGRGAFF. CDR3 sequence (DNA): TGTGCCAGCAAGGGACGGGGAGCTTTCTTT.

The CDR3 protein is CASSLIPGVELFF. CDR3 bases: TGCGCCAGCAGCTTGATTCCGGGCGTGGAGCTGTTTTTT. V usage is TRBV5-1 and J usage is TRBJ2-2; D is unresolved. CDR1 and CDR2 from the germline V gene are SGHRS and YFSETQ. V was cut by 1 base and J by 10 bases, with 11 bases left in between. The CDR3 contains 13 residues.

This sequence joins TRBV4-1 and TRBJ2-1; 8 bases are shared with TRBD2. This CDR3 comprises 17 residues. Trimming cost V 3 bases and J 4 bases; bases outside gene matches: 11. Per the germline V gene, CDR1 is MGHRA and CDR2 is YSYEKL. CDR3 in amino acids: CASSHSRGGLRYNEQFF. CDR3 coding DNA: TGCGCCAGCAGCCACTCCCGGGGGGGACTTCGATACAATGAGCAGTTCTTC.

This rearrangement joins TRBV6-1 to TRBJ1-1; D is unresolved. V gave up 6 bases and J gave up 2 bases, with 28 bases separating them. CDR1 is MNHNS and CDR2 is SASEGT in the germline V gene. There are 19 residues in the CDR3. CDR3 residues: CASSPFARPQGLINTEAFF. CDR3 nucleotide sequence: TGTGCCAGCAGCCCATTCGCAAGGCCCCAAGGACTGATAAACACTGAAGCTTTCTTT.

This clonotype was seen a few times. The chain recombines TRBV12-3 or TRBV12-4 with TRBJ2-7, with 7 positions matching TRBD1. Trimming took 6 bases from V and 4 from J; bases not matched to a gene: 6. CDR3 length: 13 residues. CDR3 in DNA: TGTGCCAGCAGCCTGACAGGGTTGTACGAGCAGTACTTC. This codes for CASSLTGLYEQYF.

CDR3 sequence (DNA): TGTGCCAGCAGCACTTGGGGGGACACCAACTATGGCTACACCTTC. This sequence encodes CASSTWGDTNYGYTF. The gene calls are TRBV6-1 and TRBJ1-2, with D perhaps matching TRBD1 (6 bases). This CDR3 is 15 amino acids long. V was cut by 6 bases and J by 2 bases, with 16 bases left in between. CDR1 is MNHNS and CDR2 is SASEGT in the germline V gene.

This clonotype appeared a few times. V gene TRBV7-3 combines with J gene TRBJ2-1; tentatively, D is TRBD2 (5 bases). Per germline, CDR1 SGHTA and CDR2 FQGTGA. This CDR3 contains 13 residues. Trimming stripped 5 bases from V and 5 bases from J, with 10 bases between. The CDR3 nucleotides read TGTGCCAGCAGCGTCGGGATTAACAATGAGCAGTTCTTC. The encoded protein is CASSVGINNEQFF.

CDR3 nucleotides: TGTGCCATCAGTGAGTCGCTCTCTGGGGCCAACGTCCTGACTTTC. This gives the protein CAISESLSGANVLTF. The chain couples TRBV10-3 to TRBJ2-6; D is uncertain. There are 15 residues in the CDR3. Looked up from germline, CDR1 is ENHRY and CDR2 is SYGVKD. Trimming pared 0 bases from V and 0 bases from J, leaving 3 bases between.

This chain connects TRBV2 to TRBJ2-1, with 7 nucleotides matching TRBD1. Germline V lookup: CDR1 SNHLY, CDR2 FYNNEI. The V gene end was trimmed by 7 bases and the J gene end by 7 bases; junction bases not matched to a gene: 7. This CDR3 is 13 amino acids long. Here the CDR3 reads CASIPTGQNEQFF. For the CDR3, the DNA is TGTGCCAGCATTCCGACAGGGCAGAATGAGCAGTTCTTC.

This clonotype showed up many times. The gene calls are TRBV9 and TRBJ2-1, with TRBD2 identical over 8 bases. Germline lookup yields CDR1 SGDLS and CDR2 YYNGEE. This CDR3 comprises 15 residues. The V and J ends lost 2 bases and 8 bases, in that order; junction bases with no gene match: 9. Here the CDR3 reads CASSVLAGTSDEQFF. DNA of the CDR3: TGTGCCAGCAGCGTTCTAGCGGGTACCTCTGATGAGCAGTTCTTC.

This clonotype was counted ten times or more. The rearrangement links TRBV20-1 to TRBJ1-1, with 8 bases that match TRBD1. The CDR3 covers 13 residues. The germline V gene encodes CDR1 DFQATT and CDR2 SNEGSKA (reference sequence). The CDR3 sequence is CSATRGLNTEAFF. DNA for the CDR3: TGCAGCGCGACCAGGGGGCTTAACACTGAAGCTTTCTTT.

The genes are TRBV27 and TRBJ2-7, with 9 bases lining up with TRBD2. The CDR3 contains 15 residues. The V gene's germline CDR1 is MNHEY and CDR2 SMNVEV (reference sequence). V lost 2 bases to trimming and J lost 3 bases; unmatched junction nucleotides: 5. The CDR3 nucleotides are TGTGCCAGCAGTTTAGTAGCGGGAGAGGGCTACGAGCAGTACTTC. Its translation: CASSLVAGEGYEQYF.

This clonotype was seen a handful of times. The V and J genes are TRBV7-2 and TRBJ2-1, with 8 bases fitting TRBD1. The J segment lost 9 bases and the V segment lost 5 bases, leaving 15 bases of the junction unmatched. This CDR3 is 16 amino acids long. Looked up from germline, CDR1 is SGHTA and CDR2 is FQGNSA. The CDR3 bases are TGTGCCAGCAGCCCGCTGAGGACAGGGACTTTCAGTGAGCAGTTCTTC. It codes for CASSPLRTGTFSEQFF.

The chain couples TRBV18 to TRBJ1-1; TRBD1 matches 10 bases. V trimming: 4 bases; J trimming: 5 bases; junction bases outside the gene matches: 10. This CDR3 is built from 16 residues. Germline CDR1 reads KGHSH; CDR2 reads LQKENI. Here the CDR3 reads CASSLETGGAGTEAFF. Here the CDR3 DNA reads TGTGCCAGCTCACTAGAGACAGGGGGCGCGGGAACTGAAGCTTTCTTT.

V and J are TRBV7-9 and TRBJ2-5; D ambiguous. V lost 1 base to trimming and J lost 4 bases, with 7 bases between them. Germline values: CDR1 SEHNR, CDR2 FQNEAQ (reference sequence). The CDR3 extends over 13 amino acids. The CDR3 nucleotides are TGTGCCAGCAGCTTAGGGGCCATAGAGACCCAGTACTTC. Its protein is CASSLGAIETQYF.

The chain employs TRBV20-1 and TRBJ2-3; 14 bases are shared with TRBD2. The CDR3 runs 15 residues. The ends lost 6 bases at V and 5 bases at J; junction bases unmatched: 7. The V gene's germline CDR1 is DFQATT and CDR2 SNEGSKA (reference sequence). CDR3: CSANRLAGGLDTQYF. The CDR3 DNA sequence: TGCAGTGCAAACAGACTAGCGGGAGGGCTAGATACGCAGTATTTT.

V is TRBV4-1 and J is TRBJ2-7, with TRBD2 identical over 8 bases. This CDR3 is 16 amino acids long. V dropped 1 base and J dropped 3; count of bases not matched to a gene: 8. CDR1 is MGHRA and CDR2 is YSYEKL in the germline V gene. The CDR3 loop is CASSQGASGGFYEQYF. DNA of the CDR3: TGCGCCAGCAGCCAAGGTGCAAGCGGGGGATTCTACGAGCAGTACTTC.

As to this clonotype: The junction and the germline gene differ at one end; a read error may be behind it. V is TRBV18 and J is TRBJ1-3; possible D gene TRBD1, 6 bases. The CDR3 runs 15 residues. CDR1 KGHSH and CDR2 LQKENI come from the germline V gene. CDR3 nucleotide sequence: TGTGCCAGCTCACCCGGGACACCGGAGGGAAACACCATACATTTT. This gives the protein CASSPGTPEGNTIHF.

This clonotype came up a few times. CDR3: CASSMPRGGTDTQYF. CDR3 in DNA: TGTGCCAGCAGCATGCCCAGGGGTGGAACAGATACGCAGTATTTT. The V and J genes are TRBV7-2 and TRBJ2-3; D might be TRBD1 (6 bases). The CDR3 consists of 15 residues. V was pared by 5 bases and J by 3 bases, with 15 bases between. CDR1 and CDR2 from the germline V gene are SGHTA and FQGNSA. Drawing the rest from reference TRBV7-2 and TRBJ2-3, the complete variable domain is GAGVSQSPSNKVTEKGKDVELRCDPISGHTALYWYRQSLGQGLEFLIYFQGNSAPDKSGLPSDRFSAERTGGSVSTLTIQRTQQEDSAVYLCASSMPRGGTDTQYFGPGTRLTVL.